This T cell receptor beta chain was observed in a study of control samples from healthy donors and cancer patients. Clones were read by immunoSEQ multiplex PCR, and TCRdb kept only the in-frame ones, dropping some. The data contain tens of thousands of clones, approximately 90% of them singletons. This clone was seen only a few times. CDR1 LNHDA and CDR2 SQIVND come from the germline V gene (reference sequence). This CDR3 is built from 15 residues. V gave up 6 bases and J gave up 10 bases, with 19 bases separating them. The source is a woman in her fifties or sixties with head and neck cancer. The J gene is TRBJ1-6, the V gene TRBV19; D unresolved. The specimen was PBMCs. CDR3 bases: TGTGCCAGTAGCGTTTCTCCGCACTCAATGTCACCCCTCCACTTT. Translating it yields CASSVSPHSMSPLHF.